One sample yielded the 10 T cell receptor beta chains listed below, sequenced in a study of OX40 agonist ivuxolimab in advanced cancers. The method was immunoSEQ multiplex PCR; TCRdb's version includes in-frame clones alone and lacks a portion of them. The table includes about 37,000 clones, roughly 87% detected once. This material consisted of CD4+ or CD8+ T cells sorted from blood, taken in a trial of the OX40 agonist ivuxolimab. The origin of the receptors is an adult with an advanced solid tumor such as melanoma, head and neck, liver or kidney cancer.

The CDR3 spells CASSYGAAGNSPLHF. In DNA form, the CDR3 reads TGTGCCAGCAGTTATGGTGCGGCAGGGAATTCACCCCTCCACTTT. V usage is TRBV6-5 and J usage is TRBJ1-6, with a tentative D call TRBD1 (5 bases). The germline gives CDR1 MNHEY, CDR2 SVGAGI. The CDR3 spans 15 residues. Trimming shortened V by 3 bases and J by 7 bases, and 13 bases separated the two germline ends.

The V call is TRBV15, the J call TRBJ2-1; D is undetermined. Germline V gives CDR1 LNHNV, CDR2 YYDKDF (reference sequence). The CDR3 is made up of 16 amino acids. The V gene lost 1 base and the J gene lost 4 bases, with 14 bases spanning the gap. CDR3 coding DNA: TGTGCCACCAGCAGAGGGGGTCTTGGACCGTACAATGAGCAGTTCTTC. Translation gives CATSRGGLGPYNEQFF.

V gene TRBV27 combines with J gene TRBJ1-1; 8 nucleotides match TRBD1. The V and J ends lost 6 bases and 1 base, in that order; junction bases with no gene match: 7. The CDR3 sequence is 15 residues long. Per germline, CDR1 MNHEY and CDR2 SMNVEV (reference sequence). This chain's CDR3 is CASRMSGTGNTEAFF. The CDR3, as DNA: TGTGCCAGCAGGATGAGCGGGACAGGGAACACTGAAGCTTTCTTT.

The chain uses TRBV2 and TRBJ2-3, with 7 bases identical to TRBD1. J lost 1 base, V lost 2 bases, and 3 bases had no gene match. This CDR3 is built from 15 residues. From germline, CDR1 is SNHLY and CDR2 FYNNEI. CDR3 nucleotides: TGTGCCAGCAGTGAAAGGGGGCTCGGCACAGATACGCAGTATTTT. Amino acids: CASSERGLGTDTQYF.

The rearrangement uses TRBV7-9 and TRBJ1-2; 7 nucleotides agree with TRBD1. With 1 base clipped from V and 0 bases from J, the junction kept 8 bases outside the gene matches. CDR1 and CDR2 (germline): SEHNR, FQNEAQ (reference sequence). The CDR3 runs to 17 residues. Here the CDR3 DNA reads TGTGCCAGCAGCTTAGGGGCAGGGGGGAGATCTAACTATGGCTACACCTTC. Translating it yields CASSLGAGGRSNYGYTF. The whole variable domain, filled in from reference TRBV7-9 and TRBJ1-2, reads DTGVSQNPRHKITKRGQNVTFRCDPISEHNRLYWYRQTLGQGPEFLTYFQNEAQLEKSRLLSDRFSAERPKGSFSTLEIQRTEQGDSAMYLCASSLGAGGRSNYGYTFGSGTRLTVV.

The chain combines TRBV27 with TRBJ1-1; D perhaps matches TRBD1 (5 bases). Per germline, CDR1 MNHEY and CDR2 SMNVEV (reference sequence). V dropped 6 bases and J dropped 1 base, with 9 bases sitting between them. The CDR3 covers 13 residues. CDR3 in DNA: TGTGCCAGCAGGCTGAGGGGGAACACTGAAGCTTTCTTT. Translation gives CASRLRGNTEAFF.

The V call is TRBV6-5, the J call TRBJ1-4; 7 bases are shared with TRBD1. Per the germline V gene, CDR1 is MNHEY and CDR2 is SVGAGI. The length of the CDR3 is 14 residues. J gave up 7 bases and V 5 bases, and 7 bases lay outside the gene matches. The CDR3 is CASSHNDRAEKLFF. Written as DNA, the CDR3 is TGTGCCAGCAGTCACAACGACAGGGCTGAAAAACTGTTTTTT.

The CDR3: CASSDPRRHYGYTF. The DNA for the CDR3 is TGTGCCAGCAGTGACCCCCGGAGGCACTATGGCTACACCTTC. V and J are TRBV6-1 and TRBJ1-2; D not resolved. Trimming stripped 3 bases from V and 3 bases from J, with 11 bases between. Germline CDR1 MNHNS, CDR2 SASEGT. The CDR3 covers 14 residues.

The chain uses TRBV10-1 and TRBJ2-2; D is undetermined. The CDR3 runs to 15 residues. CDR1 is WNHNN, CDR2 SYGVQD, per germline (reference sequence). V was trimmed by 2 bases and J by 1 base, leaving 8 bases between them. The CDR3 sequence: CASSETPGNTGELFF. CDR3 DNA: TGCGCCAGCAGTGAGACGCCAGGGAACACCGGGGAGCTGTTTTTT.

This clone has just one count. V is TRBV4-2 and J is TRBJ2-3; TRBD2 matches at 12 bases. The CDR3 loop spans 17 amino acids. The germline V gene encodes CDR1 LGHNA and CDR2 YNFKEQ. Germline trimming cut 2 bases from V and 2 bases from J; bases unmatched to any gene: 5. The CDR3 nucleotides are TGTGCCAGCAGCCAACTGACTAGCGGGGGCTACACAGATACGCAGTATTTT. Its translation: CASSQLTSGGYTDTQYF.